Below, 32 T cell receptor beta chains from the same sample are listed, as sequenced in a study of OX40 agonist ivuxolimab in advanced cancers. TCRdb keeps only in-frame clones here, not all; method: immunoSEQ multiplex PCR. This sample has 30,000 or so clones, with roughly 80% found just once. The specimen was CD4+ or CD8+ T cells sorted from blood, collected in a trial of the OX40 agonist ivuxolimab. The receptor source for this set is an adult with an advanced solid tumor such as melanoma, head and neck, liver or kidney cancer.

CDR3 residues: CASSLETGRAYNSPLHF. CDR3 coding DNA: TGTGCCAGCAGTTTAGAGACAGGGCGGGCCTATAATTCACCCCTCCACTTT. This chain uses TRBV28 with TRBJ1-6, with 7 nucleotides matching TRBD1. The V gene's germline CDR1 is MDHEN and CDR2 SYDVKM. CDR3 length: 17 amino acids. V dropped 2 bases and J dropped 2; count of bases not matched to a gene: 6.

CDR3 amino acids: CASSWEMNTEAFF. In DNA form, the CDR3 reads TGTGCCAGCAGTTGGGAGATGAACACTGAAGCTTTCTTT. The chain uses TRBV9 and TRBJ1-1; D gene ambiguous. The CDR3 is 13 residues long. Germline V gene data show CDR1 as SGDLS and CDR2 as YYNGEE. Trimming stripped 5 bases from V and 0 bases from J, with 8 bases between.

In this sample, this clone turned up once. The CDR3 spells CASSSGPFATEAFF. CDR3 DNA: TGTGCCAGCAGTTCAGGACCCTTCGCGACTGAAGCTTTCTTT. The chain recombines TRBV27 with TRBJ1-1; D unclear. The germline CDR1 and CDR2 sequences are MNHEY and SMNVEV (reference sequence). V was clipped by 4 bases and J by 5 bases, with 14 bases between them. The CDR3 sequence is 14 residues long.

This clone was recorded once. As DNA, the CDR3 is TGTGCCAGCAAGGGTGGAGAGACCCAGTACTTC. This encodes CASKGGETQYF. The V and J genes are TRBV27 and TRBJ2-5; D remains unclear. The CDR3 is 11 amino acids. The V end was cut by 7 bases, the J end by 4 bases, with 7 bases between. Germline V gene lookup returns CDR1 MNHEY and CDR2 SMNVEV (reference sequence).

The genes are TRBV13 and TRBJ2-3, with D tentatively TRBD2 (6 bases). Trimming took off 5 bases at V and 2 bases at J, with 11 bases between the two ends. Germline-derived CDR1 and CDR2 are PRHDT and FYEKMQ (reference sequence). The CDR3 totals 14 residues. Here the CDR3 DNA reads TGTGCCAGCAGCCAAGGGAGGTCCACAGATACGCAGTATTTT. It specifies CASSQGRSTDTQYF.

V usage is TRBV19 and J usage is TRBJ2-1; 11 nucleotides match TRBD2. Germline assignment: CDR1 LNHDA and CDR2 SQIVND (reference sequence). CDR3 length equals 16 residues. V trimming: 3 bases; J trimming: 8 bases; junction bases outside the gene matches: 9. The DNA for the CDR3 is TGTGCCAGTAGTATTTGGGCTAGCGGGGGGAGGGATGAGCAGTTCTTC. As protein: CASSIWASGGRDEQFF.

This chain connects TRBV5-5 to TRBJ2-5; D not certain. Trimming removed 4 bases from V and 9 bases from J, with 13 bases in between. Germline CDR1 is SGHKS and CDR2 is YYEKEE (reference sequence). The CDR3 loop spans 12 amino acids. The CDR3 DNA sequence: TGTGCCAGCAGCCCCGACGGTGGGGCCCAGTACTTC. As protein: CASSPDGGAQYF. Full variable domain (rest looked up from reference TRBV5-5 and TRBJ2-5): DAGVTQSPTHLIKTRGQQVTLRCSPISGHKSVSWYQQVLGQGPQFIFQYYEKEERGRGNFPDRFSARQFPNYSSELNVNALLLGDSALYLCASSPDGGAQYFGPGTRLLVL.

The genes are TRBV12-5 and TRBJ2-6; D may be TRBD1 (5 bases). CDR1 and CDR2 from the germline V gene are LGHNT and FRNRAP. The CDR3 runs 17 residues. The ends were cut back, 4 bases at V and 5 bases at J, with 18 bases in the middle. The chain's CDR3 is CASGWCAGQSRANVLTF. Written as DNA, the CDR3 is TGTGCTAGTGGTTGGTGCGCAGGACAAAGTCGGGCCAACGTCCTGACTTTC.

This sequence joins TRBV4-3 and TRBJ2-7; 7 bases match TRBD1. The germline gives CDR1 LGHNA, CDR2 YSLEER. V shed 1 base, J shed 3 bases, and the junction held 12 bases outside the gene matches. CDR3 size: 17 residues. The CDR3 spells CASSQGPARDRVYEQYF. As DNA, the CDR3 is TGCGCCAGCAGCCAAGGGCCAGCTCGTGACAGGGTCTACGAGCAGTACTTC.

The chain carries TRBV5-1 and TRBJ2-1, with 9 bases that match TRBD2. Germline V gene sequence: CDR1 SGHRS, CDR2 YFSETQ. Trimming took 0 bases from V and 9 from J; bases not matched to a gene: 7. This CDR3 has 15 residues. CDR3 sequence (DNA): TGCGCCAGCAGCTTGGGGCTAGCGGGGAGCGCTGAGCAGTTCTTC. Protein product: CASSLGLAGSAEQFF.

The gene calls are TRBV6-5 and TRBJ2-7; the D gene is possibly TRBD1 (6 bases). V was trimmed by 5 bases and J by 3 bases, leaving 17 bases between them. Per germline, CDR1 MNHEY and CDR2 SVGAGI. The CDR3 has 15 amino acids. Written as DNA, the CDR3 is TGTGCCAGCAGTCCGAAGGGGGTGGTCTTCTACGAGCAGTACTTC. Protein sequence: CASSPKGVVFYEQYF.

The rearrangement links TRBV10-3 to TRBJ2-1; 11 bases align to TRBD2. CDR1 is ENHRY and CDR2 is SYGVKD in the germline V gene. The V and J ends lost 6 bases and 4 bases, in that order; junction bases with no gene match: 5. The CDR3 length is 15 residues. CDR3 region: CAISTGTSGYNEQFF. In nucleotides, the CDR3 is TGTGCCATCAGCACCGGGACTAGCGGATACAATGAGCAGTTCTTC.

The V and J genes are TRBV2 and TRBJ2-2; 9 bases line up with TRBD1. Trimming cost V 4 bases and J 7 bases; bases outside gene matches: 10. Germline V lookup: CDR1 SNHLY, CDR2 FYNNEI. CDR3 size: 16 residues. The CDR3 spells CASSGGTGRSGGELFF. The CDR3, as DNA: TGTGCCAGCAGTGGGGGGACAGGGAGGTCAGGCGGGGAGCTGTTTTTT.

CDR3 DNA: TGCAGCGTTGAAGGGGGTCGTGAGTATGGCTACACCTTC. This sequence encodes CSVEGGREYGYTF. The chain couples TRBV29-1 to TRBJ1-2, with no clear D. Deletions cut 1 base from V and 5 bases from J, with 11 bases between. This CDR3 has 13 residues. Germline CDR1 and CDR2: SQVTM and ANQGSEA.

This clone was found a few times. The chain employs TRBV29-1 and TRBJ1-2; 8 nucleotides line up with TRBD1. CDR1 is SQVTM and CDR2 is ANQGSEA in the germline V gene. There are 13 residues in the CDR3. The V gene end was trimmed by 1 base and the J gene end by 4 bases; junction bases not matched to a gene: 2. The CDR3 loop is CSVEAGQAYGYTF. CDR3 in DNA: TGCAGCGTTGAAGCGGGACAGGCCTATGGCTACACCTTC.

This chain connects TRBV5-6 to TRBJ2-1, with no clear D. The CDR3 has 16 amino acids. Germline CDR1 SGHDT, CDR2 YYEEEE. Trimming removed 3 bases at V and 6 bases at J, with 19 bases between. The DNA for the CDR3 is TGTGCCAGCAGCTCCTCCCAGACTGGGGTGGGCAATGAGCAGTTCTTC. It is translated as CASSSSQTGVGNEQFF.

The sample holds a few counts of this clone. The chain recombines TRBV5-1 with TRBJ1-5; no reliable D call. Germline V gene lookup returns CDR1 SGHRS and CDR2 YFSETQ. CDR3 length: 16 amino acids. V was clipped by 2 bases and J by 0 bases, with 12 bases between them. The CDR3 DNA reads as TGCGCCAGCAGCTTAGACGGGCCCTATAGCAATCAGCCCCAGCATTTT. Residues: CASSLDGPYSNQPQHF.

This clone showed up many times. This chain uses TRBV2 with TRBJ2-7; D is ambiguous. Trimming cost V 3 bases and J 0 bases, with 12 bases left between them. This CDR3 spans 15 amino acids. CDR1 SNHLY and CDR2 FYNNEI come from the germline V gene. Here the CDR3 reads CASSERTFSSYEQYF. DNA of the CDR3: TGTGCCAGCAGTGAGAGGACCTTTAGCTCCTACGAGCAGTACTTC. The variable domain in full, completed from reference TRBV2 and TRBJ2-7, reads EPEVTQTPSHQVTQMGQEVILRCVPISNHLYFYWYRQILGQKVEFLVSFYNNEISEKSEIFDDQFSVERPDGSNFTLKIRSTKLEDSAMYFCASSERTFSSYEQYFGPGTRLTVT.

This sequence joins TRBV15 and TRBJ2-2, with D hard to call. Germline V lookup: CDR1 LNHNV, CDR2 YYDKDF (reference sequence). V was pared by 3 bases and J by 5 bases, with 4 bases between. There are 12 residues in the CDR3. CDR3 nucleotides: TGTGCCACCAGCAGGACAACCGGGGAGCTGTTTTTT. Translation gives CATSRTTGELFF.

The chain carries TRBV19 and TRBJ2-2; no clear D. The V and J ends lost 4 bases and 4 bases respectively, with 13 bases between them. Germline loops: CDR1 LNHDA, CDR2 SQIVND (reference sequence). This CDR3 spans 15 amino acids. The CDR3 DNA sequence: TGTGCCAGTAGTACCGGGCTTACCTCCACCGGGGAGCTGTTTTTT. It encodes CASSTGLTSTGELFF.

This chain joins TRBV27 and TRBJ2-7; D possibly corresponds to TRBD1 (6 bases). Trimming left V 2 bases short and J 3 bases short, with 11 bases between. CDR3 length: 14 amino acids. CDR1 and CDR2 (germline): MNHEY, SMNVEV (reference sequence). The CDR3 coding sequence is TGTGCCAGCAGTTTAGTACAGGGATACTACGAGCAGTACTTC. Translation gives CASSLVQGYYEQYF.

The V gene is TRBV19, the J gene TRBJ2-3; 15 bases fit TRBD2. Germline assignment: CDR1 LNHDA and CDR2 SQIVND (reference sequence). V was pared by 9 bases and J by 1 base, with 5 bases of the junction left unmatched. This CDR3 has 16 amino acids. The CDR3 loop is CASEGLAGGRTDTQYF. In DNA, the CDR3 is TGTGCCAGCGAGGGACTAGCGGGGGGACGCACAGATACGCAGTATTTT.

This clone was seen a few times. The V call is TRBV30, the J call TRBJ1-4, with 7 positions matching TRBD1. V gave up 7 bases and J gave up 6 bases; unmatched junction bases: 5. This CDR3 region has 12 residues. From germline, CDR1 is GTSNPN and CDR2 SVGIG (reference sequence). The CDR3 is CASDRDDEKLFF. In DNA form, the CDR3 reads TGTGCCTCAGACAGGGATGATGAAAAACTGTTTTTT.

The chain employs TRBV30 and TRBJ2-7, with a possible D match to TRBD2 (6 bases). The CDR3 has 15 residues. Germline V gene sequence: CDR1 GTSNPN, CDR2 SVGIG (reference sequence). V lost 0 bases to trimming and J lost 2 bases, with 14 bases between them. CDR3 nucleotides: TGTGCCTGGAGTGTAGTGGGAGGCTCAACCTACGAGCAGTACTTC. Amino acids: CAWSVVGGSTYEQYF.

The rearrangement links TRBV9 to TRBJ2-7; possibly TRBD2 for D (7 bases). From germline, CDR1 is SGDLS and CDR2 YYNGEE. The CDR3 sequence is 13 residues long. Trimming took off 4 bases at V and 6 bases at J, with 14 bases between the two ends. The CDR3 loop reads CASSKGGGTEQYF. The CDR3 bases are TGTGCCAGCAGCAAAGGGGGAGGGACCGAGCAGTACTTC.

The chain carries TRBV6-5 and TRBJ2-5; D not certain. CDR3 length equals 11 residues. Germline-derived CDR1 and CDR2 are MNHEY and SVGAGI. V dropped 5 bases and J dropped 5 bases, with 6 bases sitting between them. The CDR3 loop reads CASSLRETQYF. The CDR3 DNA follows: TGTGCCAGCAGTCTAAGGGAGACCCAGTACTTC.

The chain recombines TRBV7-2 with TRBJ1-2; TRBD1 matches at 7 bases. With 2 bases clipped from V and 5 bases from J, the junction kept 14 bases outside the gene matches. Germline assignment: CDR1 SGHTA and CDR2 FQGNSA. The CDR3 totals 17 residues. The CDR3: CASSLTTDRVWVYGYTF. The CDR3 coding sequence is TGTGCCAGCAGCTTAACTACCGACAGGGTGTGGGTGTATGGCTACACCTTC.

The chain uses TRBV9 and TRBJ2-3; the D gene is possibly TRBD2 (5 bases). The V end lost 4 bases, the J end lost 2 bases, and 17 bases lay between the germline ends. The V gene's germline CDR1 is SGDLS and CDR2 YYNGEE. The CDR3 is 16 residues long. The DNA for the CDR3 is TGTGCCAGCAGCCCCACGGGAAAACAACCCACAGATACGCAGTATTTT. Residues: CASSPTGKQPTDTQYF. Drawing the rest from reference TRBV9 and TRBJ2-3, the complete variable domain is DSGVTQTPKHLITATGQRVTLRCSPRSGDLSVYWYQQSLDQGLQFLIQYYNGEERAKGNILERFSAQQFPDLHSELNLSSLELGDSALYFCASSPTGKQPTDTQYFGPGTRLTVL.

The J gene is TRBJ2-3, the V gene TRBV11-2, with a weak D call TRBD2 (6 bases). CDR3 length: 18 residues. The ends were cut back, 4 bases at V and 0 bases at J, with 20 bases in the middle. Looked up from germline, CDR1 is SGHAT and CDR2 is FQNNGV. The CDR3 DNA is TGTGCCAGCAGCTCCTATAGTGGTGTTGGAGGGAGCACAGATACGCAGTATTTT. Its translation is CASSSYSGVGGSTDTQYF.

The J gene is TRBJ1-1, the V gene TRBV6-1, with D possibly matching TRBD1 (5 bases). This CDR3 has 14 amino acids. CDR1 and CDR2 (germline): MNHNS, SASEGT. Trimming pared 4 bases from V and 4 bases from J, leaving 13 bases between. DNA for the CDR3: TGTGCCAGCAGTGCGGGGCCAGAGGCCACTGAAGCTTTCTTT. Protein sequence: CASSAGPEATEAFF.

The V call is TRBV7-9, the J call TRBJ2-1; 7 bases align to TRBD2. CDR1 and CDR2 from the germline V gene are SEHNR and FQNEAQ (reference sequence). Unmatched junction bases numbered 7, after V lost 1 base and J lost 7 bases. The CDR3 is 15 residues long. CDR3 protein: CASSLGTRRRNEQFF. The CDR3 bases are TGTGCCAGCAGCTTAGGGACTAGACGGAGGAATGAGCAGTTCTTC.

The V and J genes are TRBV28 and TRBJ1-5, with D maybe TRBD1 (5 bases). Germline V gives CDR1 MDHEN, CDR2 SYDVKM. Trimming stripped 6 bases from V and 1 base from J, with 16 bases between. The length of the CDR3 is 16 residues. The CDR3 DNA reads TGTGCCAGCAGAATTATCCTGGGGGGGAGCAATCAGCCCCAGCATTTT. It is translated as CASRIILGGSNQPQHF.